Listed below are T cell receptor beta chains from one sample, sequenced in a study of cytomegalovirus exposure and HLA in healthy donors. The table came from immunoSEQ multiplex PCR; TCRdb's copy has only in-frame clones and leaves some out. The table records about 160,000 clones, around 80% of them present only once. Sequencing was done on a sample of PBMCs. The receptors were gathered from a man between 18 and 29 years old in good health and CMV-seronegative. CDR3s include the opening cysteine and the closing phenylalanine or tryptophan. A D gene is named only where the DNA matches it firmly. Expanded clones are given a class, and other clones once, few, many or no size at all.

CDR3: CASSLSIGLANTGELFF; DNA: TGTGCCAGCAGTTTATCGATTGGGCTTGCTAACACCGGGGAGCTGTTTTTT; D: -; size: -; J: TRBJ2-2; V: TRBV27
CDR3: CASSVGVGEVSGRLGETQYF; DNA: TGTGCCAGCAGCGTAGGGGTAGGTGAGGTTAGCGGGAGATTGGGAGAGACCCAGTACTTC; D: TRBD2; size: -; J: TRBJ2-5; V: TRBV9
CDR3: CASSSPRTGGYEQYF; DNA: TGTGCCAGCAGTTCCCCCCGGACAGGGGGCTACGAGCAGTACTTC; D: TRBD1; size: -; J: TRBJ2-7; V: TRBV28
CDR3: CASSYGASGAGETQYF; DNA: TGTGCCAGCAGTTACGGTGCTAGCGGGGCAGGGGAGACCCAGTACTTC; D: TRBD2; size: -; J: TRBJ2-5; V: TRBV6-5
CDR3: CSVGPRQIEAFF; DNA: TGCAGCGTCGGCCCCAGACAGATTGAAGCTTTCTTT; D: -; size: few; J: TRBJ1-1; V: TRBV29-1
CDR3: CASSLKTGGNQPQHF; DNA: TGTGCCAGCAGCTTAAAAACAGGGGGCAATCAGCCCCAGCATTTT; D: TRBD1; size: -; J: TRBJ1-5; V: TRBV7-2
CDR3: CASSFGTGVQETQYF; DNA: TGTGCCAGCAGCTTCGGGACAGGGGTCCAAGAGACCCAGTACTTC; D: TRBD1; size: few; J: TRBJ2-5; V: TRBV7-9
CDR3: CASSLGSPGAIGNTIYF; DNA: TGTGCCAGCAGCTTAGGCTCCCCGGGAGCGATTGGAAACACCATATATTTT; D: -; size: -; J: TRBJ1-3; V: TRBV7-2
CDR3: CASSGGGAGYNEQFF; DNA: TGTGCCAGCAGCGGCGGGGGGGCGGGATACAATGAGCAGTTCTTC; D: TRBD2; size: -; J: TRBJ2-1; V: TRBV9
CDR3: CASSYTGAKQYF; DNA: TGTGCCAGCAGTTACACAGGGGCCAAGCAGTACTTC; D: TRBD1; size: -; J: TRBJ2-7; V: TRBV6-5
CDR3: CASGVGAGAEAFF; DNA: TGTGCCAGCGGGGTAGGGGCTGGGGCTGAAGCTTTCTTT; D: -; size: -; J: TRBJ1-1; V: TRBV27
CDR3: CATSIFSGGLNEQYF; DNA: TGTGCCACCAGCATCTTCAGCGGGGGGCTCAACGAGCAGTACTTC; D: TRBD2; size: -; J: TRBJ2-7; V: TRBV15
CDR3: CASRGTVQGDTQYF; DNA: TGTGCCAGCAGAGGGACTGTGCAGGGTGATACGCAGTATTTT; D: -; size: -; J: TRBJ2-3; V: TRBV2
CDR3: CASSLANWGTDTQYF; DNA: TGTGCCAGCAGCCTAGCTAACTGGGGCACAGATACGCAGTATTTT; D: -; size: -; J: TRBJ2-3; V: TRBV2
CDR3: CASSLEGASEGFF; DNA: TGCGCCAGCAGCTTGGAAGGGGCCTCGGAGGGGTTCTTC; D: -; size: -; J: TRBJ2-1; V: TRBV5-1
CDR3: CAISDPRGDSNYGYTF; DNA: TGTGCCATCAGTGACCCGCGCGGGGACTCTAACTATGGCTACACCTTC; D: -; size: -; J: TRBJ1-2; V: TRBV10-3
CDR3: CASSELPGAGTGAFF; DNA: TGTGCCAGCAGTGAATTGCCAGGGGCCGGAACCGGAGCTTTCTTT; D: -; size: few; J: TRBJ1-1; V: TRBV25-1
CDR3: CASNQGLRETQYF; DNA: TGTGCCAGCAACCAGGGCCTGAGGGAGACCCAGTACTTC; D: -; size: -; J: TRBJ2-5; V: TRBV7-2
CDR3: CASSLGGLVYEQYF; DNA: TGTGCCAGCAGCTTAGGAGGTCTAGTCTACGAGCAGTACTTC; D: -; size: -; J: TRBJ2-7; V: TRBV7-6
CDR3: CASSDRPQGRDTGELFF; DNA: TGTGCCAGCAGTGATCGACCTCAGGGGAGGGACACCGGGGAGCTGTTTTTT; D: -; size: -; J: TRBJ2-2; V: TRBV28
CDR3: CASSTGPIGYNEQFF; DNA: TGTGCCAGCAGCACAGGGCCAATTGGATACAATGAGCAGTTCTTC; D: -; size: -; J: TRBJ2-1; V: TRBV5-6
CDR3: CASSAGQGGGRYTEAFF; DNA: TGCGCCAGCAGCGCCGGACAGGGAGGAGGGAGGTATACTGAAGCTTTCTTT; D: TRBD1; size: -; J: TRBJ1-1; V: TRBV5-1
CDR3: CASSPIGQGRGAFF; DNA: TGTGCCAGCAGCCCTATTGGACAGGGTAGGGGAGCTTTCTTT; D: TRBD1; size: once; J: TRBJ1-1; V: TRBV28
CDR3: CASSPKGARGANTEAFF; DNA: TGTGCCAGCTCACCAAAGGGGGCGAGAGGGGCGAACACTGAAGCTTTCTTT; D: TRBD1; size: -; J: TRBJ1-1; V: TRBV18
CDR3: CASSLGLAGTNEQFF; DNA: TGCGCCAGCAGCCTTGGACTAGCGGGTACCAATGAGCAGTTCTTC; D: TRBD2; size: once; J: TRBJ2-1; V: TRBV4-1
CDR3: CASSASGGANEQFF; DNA: TGTGCCAGCAGTGCTAGCGGGGGGGCCAATGAGCAGTTCTTC; D: TRBD2; size: once; J: TRBJ2-1; V: TRBV6-4
CDR3: CASSPGTNPYNEQFF; DNA: TGTGCCAGCAGCCCCGGGACTAACCCCTACAATGAGCAGTTCTTC; D: TRBD2; size: many; J: TRBJ2-1; V: TRBV5-6
CDR3: CASSPAGSTDTQYF; DNA: TGTGCCAGCAGCCCAGCGGGGAGCACAGATACGCAGTATTTT; D: TRBD2; size: -; J: TRBJ2-3; V: TRBV7-9
CDR3: CASGLDDRNTGELFF; DNA: TGTGCTAGTGGTTTGGACGACAGGAACACCGGGGAGCTGTTTTTT; D: -; size: -; J: TRBJ2-2; V: TRBV12-5
CDR3: CASSPLQASGYGYTF; DNA: TGTGCCAGCAGTCCGTTACAGGCCTCGGGCTATGGCTACACCTTC; D: -; size: -; J: TRBJ1-2; V: TRBV6-5
CDR3: CASTRGAGTEAFF; DNA: TGTGCCAGCACCCGGGGGGCGGGTACTGAAGCTTTCTTT; D: -; size: -; J: TRBJ1-1; V: TRBV6-5